This T cell receptor beta chain came from a study of CD8 T cells in Susac syndrome. Findings of the study overall: The study admitted that it had a relatively small number of individuals in its TCR sequencing and HLA analysis.

About this clonotype itself: The antigen remains undetermined.

Germline lookup yields CDR1 MGHRA and CDR2 YSYEKL. V lost 4 bases to trimming and J lost 7 bases; unmatched junction nucleotides: 12. The CDR3 contains 16 residues. When the RNA was reverse transcribed, random hexamers were used with an input of about 0.45 to 1 ug. With immunoSEQ multiplex PCR, TCR beta CDR3 was amplified across 54 Vbeta and 13 Jbeta. TCRdb redid the calling of the immunoSEQ multiplex PCR reads with MiXCR, one entry per CDR3 protein. The sample shows about 130,000 distinct CDR3 sequences, roughly 89% of them seen only once. Included as multiple sclerosis controls were treatment-naive patients who had stable or active relapsing-remitting disease. Negative isolation yielded CD4+ and CD8+ T cells, and FACS enriched TEMRA cells.

Sequenced material: CD8+ T cells from PBMCs. The origin of this receptor is a human donor with multiple sclerosis. V gene TRBV4-1 combines with J gene TRBJ2-1, with 8 positions matching TRBD2. This CDR3 reads CASSPGTGRANNEQFF. The CDR3 DNA is TGCGCCAGCAGCCCGGGGACCGGGAGGGCCAATAATGAGCAGTTCTTC.